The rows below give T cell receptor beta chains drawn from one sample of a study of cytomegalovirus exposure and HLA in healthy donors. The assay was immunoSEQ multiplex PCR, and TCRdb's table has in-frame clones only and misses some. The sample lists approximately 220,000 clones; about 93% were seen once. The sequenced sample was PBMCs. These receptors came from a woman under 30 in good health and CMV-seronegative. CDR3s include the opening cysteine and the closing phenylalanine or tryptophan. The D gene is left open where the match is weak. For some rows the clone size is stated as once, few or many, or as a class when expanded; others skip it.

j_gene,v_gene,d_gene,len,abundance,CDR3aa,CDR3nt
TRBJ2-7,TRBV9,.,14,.,CASSATSLVGEQYF,TGTGCCAGCAGCGCCACTAGCCTGGTGGGAGAGCAGTACTTC
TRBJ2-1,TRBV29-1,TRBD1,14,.,CSARTGGLGNEQFF,TGCAGCGCCCGGACAGGGGGCTTGGGGAATGAGCAGTTCTTC
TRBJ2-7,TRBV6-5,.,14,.,CASTSGGSSYEQYF,TGTGCCAGCACCTCTGGGGGGAGCTCCTACGAGCAGTACTTC
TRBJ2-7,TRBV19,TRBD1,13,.,CASRRDREYEQYF,TGTGCCAGTAGACGGGACAGGGAGTACGAGCAGTACTTC
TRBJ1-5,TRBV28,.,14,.,CASSDSNSNQPQHF,TGTGCCAGCAGCGACAGCAATAGCAATCAGCCCCAGCATTTT
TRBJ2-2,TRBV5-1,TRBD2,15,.,CASRGLAGEVGELFF,TGCGCCAGCAGAGGACTAGCGGGAGAAGTCGGGGAGCTGTTTTTT
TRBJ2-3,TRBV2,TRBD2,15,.,CASKRLAGITDTQYF,TGTGCCAGCAAGAGACTAGCGGGAATAACAGATACGCAGTATTTT
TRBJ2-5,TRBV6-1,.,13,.,CASRTEPQETQYF,TGTGCCAGCAGGACAGAGCCGCAAGAGACCCAGTACTTC
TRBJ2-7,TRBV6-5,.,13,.,CASSSTGTYEQYF,TGTGCCAGCAGTTCCACGGGAACCTACGAGCAGTACTTC
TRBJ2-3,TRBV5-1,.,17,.,CASSFGTYSGSTDTQYF,TGCGCCAGCAGTTTTGGAACTTATAGCGGTAGCACAGATACGCAGTATTTT
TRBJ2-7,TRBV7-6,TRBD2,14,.,CASSTLAGVGEQYF,TGTGCCAGCAGCACACTAGCGGGAGTGGGGGAGCAGTACTTC
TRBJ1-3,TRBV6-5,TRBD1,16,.,CASSFLTGVSGNTIYF,TGTGCCAGCAGTTTCCTAACAGGGGTTTCTGGAAACACCATATATTTT
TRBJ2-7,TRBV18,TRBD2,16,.,CASSPEGLAVFYEQYF,TGTGCCAGCTCACCAGAAGGACTAGCGGTTTTCTACGAGCAGTACTTC
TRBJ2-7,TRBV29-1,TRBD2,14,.,CSVHFSGSGHEQYF,TGCAGCGTTCACTTTAGCGGGAGCGGGCACGAGCAGTACTTC
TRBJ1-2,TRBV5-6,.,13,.,CASGSLANYGYTF,TGTGCCAGCGGCTCCCTAGCTAACTATGGCTACACCTTC
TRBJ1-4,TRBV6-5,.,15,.,CASSYSTGSNEKLFF,TGTGCCAGCAGTTACTCGACAGGATCTAATGAAAAACTGTTTTTT
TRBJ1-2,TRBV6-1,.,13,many,CASGPSGLYGYTF,TGTGCCAGCGGACCATCAGGGTTATATGGCTACACCTTC
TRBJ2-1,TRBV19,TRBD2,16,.,CASTLSGLAGGEEQFF,TGTGCCAGTACCCTATCGGGTCTAGCGGGAGGAGAAGAGCAGTTCTTC
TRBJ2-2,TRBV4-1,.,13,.,CASSHSGTGELFF,TGCGCCAGCAGCCACAGCGGGACCGGGGAGCTGTTTTTT
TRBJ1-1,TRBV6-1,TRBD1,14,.,CASSVRDRGLEAFF,TGTGCCAGCAGTGTACGGGACAGGGGACTTGAAGCTTTCTTT
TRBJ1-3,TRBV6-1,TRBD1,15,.,CASSEVQGARNTIYF,TGTGCCAGCAGTGAAGTCCAGGGGGCGCGGAACACCATATATTTT
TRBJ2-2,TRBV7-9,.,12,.,CASSFATGELFF,TGTGCCAGCAGCTTTGCGACCGGGGAGCTGTTTTTT
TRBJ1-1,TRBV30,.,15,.,CASDRSSRGNTEAFF,TGTGCCTCCGACAGGTCCTCACGAGGGAACACTGAAGCTTTCTTT
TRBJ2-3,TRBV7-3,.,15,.,CASSLMAGFTDTQYF,TGTGCCAGCAGCTTAATGGCAGGGTTCACAGATACGCAGTATTTT
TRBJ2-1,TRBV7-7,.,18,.,CASSLAKTGGESYNEQFF,TGTGCTAGCAGCTTAGCCAAGACTGGCGGAGAGTCCTACAATGAGCAGTTCTTC
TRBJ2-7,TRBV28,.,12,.,CASSLSEVAQYF,TGTGCCAGCAGTTTATCAGAGGTCGCGCAGTACTTC
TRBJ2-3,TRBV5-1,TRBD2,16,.,CASSLIRGSTGDTQYF,TGCGCCAGCAGCTTGATCCGCGGGAGTACGGGAGATACGCAGTATTTT
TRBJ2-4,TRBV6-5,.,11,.,CASSSEDIQYF,TGTGCCAGCAGTTCCGAGGACATTCAGTACTTC
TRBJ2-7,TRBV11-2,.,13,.,CASRLWSGYEQYF,TGTGCCAGCAGACTCTGGTCCGGCTACGAGCAGTACTTC
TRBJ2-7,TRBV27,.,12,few,CASSLKGYEQYF,TGTGCCAGCAGTTTAAAGGGGTACGAGCAGTACTTC
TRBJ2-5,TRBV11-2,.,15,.,CASSTHWDSQETQYF,TGTGCCAGCAGCACACACTGGGACTCTCAAGAGACCCAGTACTTC